The 16 T cell receptor beta chains below all came from one sample that was sequenced in a study of blood T cell repertoires in COVID-19 (dated by TCRdb to 2019 to 2021). The library was made by the immunoSEQ multiplex PCR assay. TCRdb provides this immuneACCESS table in a form limited to in-frame rearrangements. Some clones are lacking; in checked studies, under half of them reflect an unresolved V gene, and why the rest are absent is not known. The sample table shows over 200,000 clones, and over 75% are seen once. The ten most abundant clones make up roughly 16% of the sample. The sequenced sample consisted of PBMCs or T cells enriched from blood (not recorded which). These receptor sequences come from a man aged 18 to 29 who had recovered from COVID-19.

This sequence joins TRBV6-5 and TRBJ1-2, with D possibly TRBD1 on 5 matching bases. Germline-derived CDR1 and CDR2 are MNHEY and SVGAGI. The V gene lost 6 bases and the J gene lost 6 bases, with 8 bases spanning the gap. The CDR3 sequence is 11 residues long. DNA of the CDR3: TGTGCCAGCAGACAGGAAAATGGCTACACCTTC. It translates to CASRQENGYTF.

In its sample, this clone was seen a few times. The chain has TRBV18 and TRBJ1-3, with a possible D match to TRBD1 (5 bases). This CDR3 contains 15 residues. CDR1 and CDR2 (germline): KGHSH, LQKENI. V gave up 1 base and J gave up 3 bases, with 10 bases separating them. As DNA, the CDR3 is TGTGCCAGCTCACCACGGGCCCAGGGTGGAAACACCATATATTTT. Translation gives CASSPRAQGGNTIYF.

Details on this clone: A much larger clone differs from this one at a single base, so this may be a read error. This chain links TRBV5-5 with TRBJ2-3, with 15 positions matching TRBD2. J was trimmed by 4 bases and V by 4 bases; bases with no gene match: 1. Germline V CDR1 and CDR2: SGHKS, YYEKEE (reference sequence). The CDR3 runs 15 residues. CDR3 in amino acids: CASSRTSGRADTQYF. CDR3 in DNA: TGTGCCAGCAGCCGGACTAGCGGGAGGGCAGATACGCAGTATTTT.

This chain connects TRBV3-1 (or the pseudogene TRBV3-2) to TRBJ2-1; tentative D call: TRBD2 (6 bases). The CDR3 length is 17 residues. Deletions cut 0 bases from V and 8 bases from J, with 20 bases between. CDR1 is LGHDT and CDR2 is YNNKEL in the germline V gene (reference sequence). The CDR3 region has the DNA TGTGCCAGCAGCCAAGATCTGGGGACCGCCACGGGGGATGAGCAGTTCTTC. Its protein is CASSQDLGTATGDEQFF.

The chain is built from TRBV18 and TRBJ2-7, with a weak D call TRBD1 (6 bases). This CDR3 contains 16 residues. Trimming took 6 bases from V and 0 from J, leaving 18 bases between them. Germline assignment: CDR1 KGHSH and CDR2 LQKENI. For the CDR3, the DNA is TGTGCCAGCTCTCTCAACCGGGACACCAGCTCCTACGAGCAGTACTTC. Translation gives CASSLNRDTSSYEQYF.

With respect to this clone: The identical CDR3 is also encoded by other nucleotide sequences in the sample. This chain uses TRBV18 with TRBJ1-1; 7 bases are a match to TRBD1. The length of the CDR3 is 13 residues. CDR1 and CDR2 from the germline V gene are KGHSH and LQKENI. V was pared by 3 bases and J by 4 bases, with 2 bases of the junction left unmatched. The CDR3 loop is CASSPQGGTEAFF. The CDR3 DNA follows: TGTGCCAGCTCACCGCAGGGGGGCACTGAAGCTTTCTTT.

The chain carries TRBV11-3 and TRBJ1-1, with unresolved D. Germline V gives CDR1 SGHNT, CDR2 YENEEA. CDR3 size: 13 residues. V lost 1 base and J lost 8, with 11 bases in between. CDR3 nucleotide sequence: TGTGCCAGCAGCTTAGTTTGGTCTACCGAAGCTTTCTTT. This codes for CASSLVWSTEAFF. The full variable domain, rest sourced from reference TRBV11-3 and TRBJ1-1, is EAGVVQSPRYKIIEKKQPVAFWCNPISGHNTLYWYLQNLGQGPELLIRYENEEAVDDSQLPKDRFSAERLKGVDSTLKIQPAELGDSAVYLCASSLVWSTEAFFGQGTRLTVV.

In this sample, this clone turned up once. The J gene is TRBJ2-2, the V gene TRBV3-1 (or the pseudogene TRBV3-2); D is undetermined. Per the germline V gene, CDR1 is LGHDT and CDR2 is YNNKEL (reference sequence). The CDR3 is 14 residues long. The V gene lost 2 bases and the J gene lost 6 bases, with 10 bases spanning the gap. The CDR3 here is CASSQNRGAGELFF. CDR3 DNA sequence: TGTGCCAGCAGCCAAAATCGAGGCGCCGGGGAGCTGTTTTTT.

The J gene is TRBJ1-2, the V gene TRBV5-1; TRBD1 agrees at 8 bases. Per the germline V gene, CDR1 is SGHRS and CDR2 is YFSETQ. Losses at the gene ends were 4 bases for V and 6 bases for J; bases not matched to a gene: 8. CDR3 size: 14 residues. CDR3 loop: CASSPGDRPDGYTF. In DNA, the CDR3 is TGCGCCAGCAGCCCCGGGGACAGGCCGGATGGCTACACCTTC.

The rearrangement uses TRBV3-1 (or the pseudogene TRBV3-2) and TRBJ2-2; 8 bases line up with TRBD2. Per the germline V gene, CDR1 is LGHDT and CDR2 is YNNKEL (reference sequence). J lost 5 bases, V lost 1 base, and 9 bases had no gene match. This CDR3 comprises 17 residues. CDR3 region: CASSQGDLGGGTGELFF. CDR3 bases: TGTGCCAGCAGCCAAGGCGACTTGGGCGGGGGGACCGGGGAGCTGTTTTTT.

This sequence joins TRBV27 and TRBJ2-6; a weak D match, TRBD2 (6 bases). Germline CDR1 is MNHEY and CDR2 is SMNVEV (reference sequence). V shed 5 bases and J shed 0 bases, with 20 bases lying between them. This CDR3 comprises 19 residues. CDR3 loop: CASSTPRDGSSSGANVLTF. The CDR3 DNA sequence: TGTGCCAGCAGTACCCCCCGGGACGGGAGTTCCTCTGGGGCCAACGTCCTGACTTTC.

CDR3: CASSYRTEAYEQYF. CDR3 DNA: TGTGCCAGCAGTTACCGGACGGAGGCCTACGAGCAGTACTTC. V gene TRBV6-5 combines with J gene TRBJ2-7; D is possibly TRBD2 (5 bases). The length of the CDR3 is 14 residues. V was cut by 2 bases and J by 2 bases, with 10 bases left in between. Per the germline V gene, CDR1 is MNHEY and CDR2 is SVGAGI.

The CDR3 nucleotides read TGTGCCAGCAGCTTAGGACTAGCGGGAGCTTCCTACGAGCAGTACTTC. This sequence encodes CASSLGLAGASYEQYF. V is TRBV7-9 and J is TRBJ2-7, with 12 bases identical to TRBD2. Germline CDR1 is SEHNR and CDR2 is FQNEAQ (reference sequence). The CDR3 is 16 amino acids. V gave up 1 base and J gave up 1 base; unmatched junction bases: 2.

The rearrangement joins TRBV27 to TRBJ1-1, with D maybe TRBD1 (6 bases). The CDR3 extends over 14 amino acids. Germline V gives CDR1 MNHEY, CDR2 SMNVEV (reference sequence). V dropped 6 bases and J dropped 5 bases, with 16 bases sitting between them. CDR3 protein: CASSIGTMRTEAFF. Here the CDR3 DNA reads TGTGCCAGCAGCATAGGGACAATGCGGACTGAAGCTTTCTTT.

V and J are TRBV15 and TRBJ2-5; 7 bases line up with TRBD2. Per germline, CDR1 LNHNV and CDR2 YYDKDF (reference sequence). J lost 4 bases, V lost 4 bases, and 12 bases had no gene match. The CDR3 contains 16 residues. Here the CDR3 reads CATSTGRAGRGETQYF. In DNA form, the CDR3 reads TGTGCCACCAGCACAGGGAGGGCAGGGCGAGGAGAGACCCAGTACTTC.

This rearrangement joins TRBV10-3 to TRBJ2-7, with TRBD2 matching over 8 bases. Germline trimming cut 6 bases from V and 5 bases from J; bases unmatched to any gene: 9. This CDR3 has 14 residues. Germline CDR1 is ENHRY and CDR2 is SYGVKD. The CDR3 loop reads CAIRPEREIHEQYF. CDR3 DNA sequence: TGTGCCATCAGACCCGAGCGGGAGATCCACGAGCAGTACTTC.